Below are 16 T cell receptor beta chains sequenced from a single sample in a study of blood T cell repertoires in COVID-19. Clones were read by immunoSEQ multiplex PCR, and TCRdb kept only the in-frame ones, dropping some. The repertoire holds roughly 180,000 clones, with nearly 80% as singletons. Material for sequencing was PBMCs or T cells enriched from blood (not recorded which). These receptors all come from a man aged 55 to 70 who had been exposed to COVID-19.

The chain couples TRBV30 to TRBJ1-3; possibly TRBD1 for D (5 bases). Trimming shortened V by 0 bases and J by 2 bases, and 8 bases separated the two germline ends. Germline V gene lookup returns CDR1 GTSNPN and CDR2 SVGIG (reference sequence). The CDR3 totals 14 residues. The CDR3 DNA is TGTGCCTGGAGTGTAAGCAGGGCTGGAAACACCATATATTTT. Its translation: CAWSVSRAGNTIYF.

In its sample, this clone was seen once. The V and J genes are TRBV5-8 and TRBJ2-2; no firm D call. CDR1 SGHTS and CDR2 YDEGEE come from the germline V gene. The V and J ends lost 1 base and 4 bases respectively, with 14 bases between them. CDR3 length equals 16 residues. The chain's CDR3 is CASSLLRGSGTGELFF. The CDR3 DNA reads TGTGCCAGCAGCTTGTTGAGAGGTTCGGGCACCGGGGAGCTGTTTTTT.

Only one count was recorded for this clone. The V and J genes are TRBV5-1 and TRBJ2-7; 10 bases are a match to TRBD2. The CDR3 has 15 amino acids. The junction had 7 bases not matched to a gene; V was cut back by 4 bases and J by 3 bases. Germline CDR1 SGHRS, CDR2 YFSETQ. Here the CDR3 DNA reads TGCGCCAGCAGCATGGTGTCTAGCGGGAGCTACGAGCAGTACTTC. Amino acids: CASSMVSSGSYEQYF.

This clone appeared a few times. The chain uses TRBV29-1 and TRBJ2-1; no definite D call. Trimming took 1 base from V and 12 from J, leaving 19 bases between them. This CDR3 region has 14 residues. The germline V gene encodes CDR1 SQVTM and CDR2 ANQGSEA. The CDR3 reads CSVEVLSRRKLQFF. CDR3 DNA sequence: TGCAGCGTTGAAGTCCTCTCGCGGCGGAAACTGCAGTTCTTC.

The chain employs TRBV19 and TRBJ1-1, with D unresolved. The CDR3 is made up of 16 amino acids. Germline CDR1 is LNHDA and CDR2 is SQIVND (reference sequence). V was trimmed by 8 bases and J by 1 base, leaving 20 bases between them. In DNA form, the CDR3 reads TGTGCCAGTGCAGCTTTTCTGAGGGCGTCGAACACTGAAGCTTTCTTT. Its protein product is CASAAFLRASNTEAFF.

For the CDR3, the DNA is TGTGCCAGCAGCTTTGGAGGACAGGGGGCTTTTGGCTACACCTTC. Its protein is CASSFGGQGAFGYTF. V and J are TRBV7-9 and TRBJ1-2, with TRBD1 matching 11 bases. With 3 bases clipped from V and 7 bases from J, the junction kept 7 bases outside the gene matches. There are 15 residues in the CDR3. The germline CDR1 and CDR2 sequences are SEHNR and FQNEAQ (reference sequence). The full variable domain, rest sourced from reference TRBV7-9 and TRBJ1-2, is DTGVSQNPRHKITKRGQNVTFRCDPISEHNRLYWYRQTLGQGPEFLTYFQNEAQLEKSRLLSDRFSAERPKGSFSTLEIQRTEQGDSAMYLCASSFGGQGAFGYTFGSGTRLTVV.

This sequence joins TRBV5-1 and TRBJ2-7; 9 bases are a match to TRBD2. This CDR3 is 14 amino acids long. The V and J ends lost 7 bases and 3 bases, in that order; junction bases with no gene match: 8. Germline V gene sequence: CDR1 SGHRS, CDR2 YFSETQ. The CDR3 reads CASGSGAGGYEQYF. CDR3 nucleotide sequence: TGCGCCAGCGGATCAGGAGCGGGAGGCTACGAGCAGTACTTC.

The chain recombines TRBV2 with TRBJ2-1, with 10 positions matching TRBD1. The CDR3 has 15 residues. J gave up 4 bases and V 6 bases, and 6 bases lay outside the gene matches. Germline CDR1 reads SNHLY; CDR2 reads FYNNEI. DNA of the CDR3: TGTGCCAGCAGCGCGGGACAGGGGACATACAATGAGCAGTTCTTC. Its protein is CASSAGQGTYNEQFF. The full variable domain, rest sourced from reference TRBV2 and TRBJ2-1, is EPEVTQTPSHQVTQMGQEVILRCVPISNHLYFYWYRQILGQKVEFLVSFYNNEISEKSEIFDDQFSVERPDGSNFTLKIRSTKLEDSAMYFCASSAGQGTYNEQFFGPGTRLTVL.

The chain combines TRBV25-1 with TRBJ2-1, with TRBD2 identical over 8 bases. CDR1 is MGHDK, CDR2 SYGVNS, per germline. The J segment lost 2 bases and the V segment lost 7 bases, leaving 4 bases of the junction unmatched. The CDR3 spans 14 residues. The CDR3 DNA reads TGTGCCAGCACTCCGGGACTAGCCTACAATGAGCAGTTCTTC. Residues: CASTPGLAYNEQFF.

This clone was picked up a small number of times. The chain has TRBV24-1 and TRBJ2-6; tentatively, D is TRBD1 (5 bases). This CDR3 region has 18 residues. Germline V lookup: CDR1 KGHDR, CDR2 SFDVKD. V lost 3 bases and J 0 bases, leaving 14 bases between the germline ends. CDR3 coding DNA: TGTGCCACCAGTGATAGTCCAGGGATAGACTCTGGGGCCAACGTCCTGACTTTC. Translated, it gives CATSDSPGIDSGANVLTF.

This rearrangement joins TRBV6-5 to TRBJ1-4; no firm D call. Trimming took off 2 bases at V and 6 bases at J, with 13 bases between the two ends. The CDR3 consists of 15 residues. In germline, CDR1 is MNHEY, CDR2 SVGAGI. The CDR3 DNA reads TGTGCCAGCAGTTACACTTCAGCGAGGGATGAAAAACTGTTTTTT. Translation: CASSYTSARDEKLFF.

The J gene is TRBJ1-3, the V gene TRBV7-2; possibly TRBD1 for D (5 bases). This CDR3 contains 16 residues. With 1 base removed from V and 2 bases from J, the gap between germline ends came to 12 bases. Per germline, CDR1 SGHTA and CDR2 FQGNSA. In nucleotides, the CDR3 is TGTGCCAGCAGCTTAGAGTACTGGGGCGCTGGAAACACCATATATTTT. Its protein product is CASSLEYWGAGNTIYF.

The genes are TRBV28 and TRBJ1-1; TRBD1 agrees at 8 bases. This CDR3 region has 13 residues. CDR1 is MDHEN and CDR2 is SYDVKM in the germline V gene. V lost 5 bases and J lost 1; bases outside the gene matches: 0. DNA for the CDR3: TGTGCCAGCAGTGGACAGGGGAACACTGAAGCTTTCTTT. Translating it yields CASSGQGNTEAFF.

This clone was detected only a few times. The rearrangement joins TRBV18 to TRBJ1-1; D possibly corresponds to TRBD1 (6 bases). Per germline, CDR1 KGHSH and CDR2 LQKENI. CDR3 length: 15 amino acids. V was clipped by 0 bases and J by 1 base, with 9 bases between them. CDR3 nucleotide sequence: TGTGCCAGCTCACCACCGCAGGGGTGGAACACTGAAGCTTTCTTT. This encodes CASSPPQGWNTEAFF.

The V gene is TRBV27, the J gene TRBJ2-7; D ambiguous. V gave up 5 bases and J gave up 1 base, with 15 bases separating them. This CDR3 has 15 residues. Germline V CDR1 and CDR2: MNHEY, SMNVEV (reference sequence). The CDR3 loop reads CASSPRFRSSYEQYF. The DNA of the CDR3 is TGTGCCAGCAGTCCTCGTTTCAGGTCGTCCTACGAGCAGTACTTC.

This clone was seen many times. The rearrangement joins TRBV25-1 to TRBJ2-2; possible D gene TRBD1, 5 bases. The V and J ends lost 3 bases and 3 bases respectively, with 8 bases between them. The CDR3 runs 14 residues. The germline CDR1 and CDR2 sequences are MGHDK and SYGVNS. CDR3 sequence (DNA): TGTGCCAGCAGTGAGGGCAGGGACACCGGGGAGCTGTTTTTT. Translated, it gives CASSEGRDTGELFF.